Included here is one TCR beta chain sequence, with context. The sample comes from a study of blood T cell repertoires in COVID-19. Turning to the study itself: Researchers got acute and convalescent COVID-19 samples from the United States, Italy and Spain. PBMCs, B-cell-depleted T cells, or T cells were the source of the cDNA or gDNA that made up the material.

The CDR3 extends over 18 amino acids. V dropped 1 base and J dropped 0; count of bases not matched to a gene: 9. Per germline, CDR1 LNHNV and CDR2 YYDKDF (reference sequence). In the study's own analysis: Amplification from reference gene primers served as the basis for estimated nucleated cell counts. The method was immunoSEQ multiplex PCR; TCRdb's version includes in-frame clones alone and lacks a portion of them. V and J calls and clone size come straight from that table; D and trimming were deduced from the DNA. The sample has 65,000 to 75,000 clones, 80% to 85% seen once. The chain combines TRBV15 with TRBJ2-4; 7 bases match TRBD2. This TCR came from an elderly woman with acute or convalescent COVID-19. Sequencing was carried out using peripheral blood. CDR3 residues: CATSRGGGAGLAKNIQYF. DNA of the CDR3: TGTGCCACCAGCAGAGGGGGGGGAGCTGGGCTAGCCAAAAACATTCAGTACTTC.